One sample yielded the 5 T cell receptor beta chains listed below, sequenced in a study of monozygotic twins with inflammatory bowel disease. After re-calling the 5' RACE reads, TCRdb lists one entry per CDR3 protein, DNA absent. The sample's table shows about 160,000 distinct CDR3 sequences. Sequencing used blood. These receptor sequences come from a human donor with ulcerative colitis or Crohn's disease, or a healthy co-twin of an affected twin (not recorded which).

The chain joins TRBV5-1 to TRBJ1-1. The CDR3 is 14 amino acids. Per the germline V gene, CDR1 is SGHRS and CDR2 is YFSETQ. The CDR3 is CASSWQGENTEAFF.

This chain joins TRBV9 and TRBJ2-2; TCRdb gives TRBD1 as the D gene, but with no DNA this cannot be confirmed. CDR1 SGDLS and CDR2 YYNGEE come from the germline V gene. This CDR3 comprises 12 residues. The CDR3 spells CASSVPGGELFF.

This CDR3 reads CASSPFGGANNEQFF. This chain uses TRBV18 with TRBJ2-1; TCRdb picks TRBD1, but there is no DNA to check that call. Per the germline V gene, CDR1 is KGHSH and CDR2 is LQKENI. This CDR3 region has 15 residues.

J is TRBJ1-5 and V is TRBV18; TCRdb gives TRBD1 as the D gene, but with no DNA this cannot be confirmed. Per the germline V gene, CDR1 is KGHSH and CDR2 is LQKENI. This CDR3 is 14 amino acids long. The CDR3 protein is CASSPQTETQPQHF.

The gene calls are TRBV25-1 and TRBJ2-5; as DNA is missing, the TRBD2 call by TCRdb cannot be tested. The CDR3 has 16 residues. The germline V gene encodes CDR1 MGHDK and CDR2 SYGVNS. This CDR3 reads CASSPGTSGKQETQYF.